This TCR beta chain was found in a study of T cell repertoires in cytomegalovirus infection (dated 2019 in TCRdb). For the wider study: The peptide stimulations were aimed at well-studied HLA-B-restricted epitopes as well as recently identified HLA-C-restricted CMV epitopes, whose presentation resists viral immunomodulation. The HLA type of each donor mattered for the analysis, because public TCR beta signatures pointed to carriage of CMV infection along with the matching HLA type.

Findings and caveats that apply to the study as a whole: The ex vivo response was dominated by HLA-C-restricted CMV-specific TCR beta clonotypes, which also provided the single most frequent clonotype in two of eight donors. Cumulative frequency of public TCR beta family members discriminated carriers of CMV infection plus the relevant HLA type in this cohort and an independent approximately 350-donor cohort.

The treatment or condition label for this specimen denotes: in vitro stimulation with specific CMV peptide epitopes to enrich CMV-specific T cells. Sequenced using an Illumina HiSeq 1500. TCRdb redid the processing of the public reads, applying fastp at Q25 and MiXCR, and retained in-frame beta chains. Rows are unified per CDR3 protein, each entry keeping the most common DNA and genes. A total of 650,000 to 900,000 distinct CDR3 sequences appear in this sample, under 35% of them only once. Roughly 14% of the sample lies in the top ten. Looking up the germline V gene yields CDR1 ENHRY and CDR2 SYGVKD. V loses 4 bases of germline sequence and J loses 2 bases, and the interval between the two ends is 19 bases. The CDR3 sequence holds 17 residues, the cysteine and phenylalanine included. The DNA shown is the 51-base CDR3, in frame from base 1. In its sample, this clonotype was seen many times. Its antigen target is currently unknown. Base qualities are missing; no much larger clone stands one base away.

The specimen comprised cultured CD8+ T cells from PBMCs, sampled from culture after CMV antigen stimulation. The receptor was isolated from a human donor in good health (CMV status not recorded). Some clones in this sample may be carry-over from other donors' samples. The sequence joins TRBV10-3 to TRBJ2-3, with the D segment identity uncertain. The sequenced DNA is TGTGCCATCAGTGCCTTAGGCTCCCGGGCCCCCACAGATACGCAGTATTTT. Translation gives CAISALGSRAPTDTQYF.